The T cell receptor beta chain described here comes from a study of blood T cell repertoires in COVID-19. Study-wide context: The origin of the acute and convalescent COVID-19 samples was the United States, Italy and Spain.

Original analysis: Amplification of reference gene primers was used by the study to estimate nucleated cell counts. The data were produced by immunoSEQ multiplex PCR, yet TCRdb's version contains in-frame clones alone and is incomplete. V and J calls plus clone size are reproduced from that table; the DNA served to infer D and trimming. The sample holds tens of thousands of clones, over 70% seen once. Concerning this clone: Mismatch with germline at one junction end may stem from a read error.

The CDR3 contains 17 residues. CDR1 is MNHEY and CDR2 is SMNVEV in the germline V gene (reference sequence). The chain has TRBV27 and TRBJ2-3; D unresolved. Sequencing was done on a sample of peripheral blood. The receptor's source is a man older than 75 with active or convalescent COVID-19. This CDR3 reads CASSLYPTLGSRDTQYF. The CDR3 DNA reads TGTGCCAGCAGTTTATATCCCACCCTGGGCAGCAGAGATACGCAGTATTTT.